The TCR beta chain described here comes from a study of blood T cell repertoires in COVID-19. Study summary: Samples representing acute and convalescent COVID-19 were sourced from the United States, Italy and Spain.

There are 15 residues in the CDR3. Trimming shortened V by 1 base and J by 0 bases, and 7 bases separated the two germline ends. Germline V gene data show CDR1 as SGHTA and CDR2 as FQGNSA. Participants, about 18 to 100 years old, spanned approximately 25 US areas. The recovered donors of Cohort 3 showed two negative PCRs, clearance, or symptom resolution. With respect to this clone: This sample includes further DNA sequences coding for the same CDR3.

In the authors' workflow: Estimated nucleated cell counts came from reference gene primer amplification. TCRdb's table, derived via immunoSEQ multiplex PCR, lists solely in-frame clones and lacks some. The DNA was the basis for D and trimming; V, J and clone size are from that table. The sample records fewer than 400,000 clones, roughly 89% being singletons. The V and J genes are TRBV7-2 and TRBJ1-5; D gene ambiguous. Input material: PBMCs or T cells enriched from blood (not recorded which). This receptor was identified in a woman aged 25 to 39 who had recovered from COVID-19. This CDR3 is CASSLVGDSNQPQHF. The CDR3 region has the DNA TGTGCCAGCAGCTTAGTGGGAGATAGCAATCAGCCCCAGCATTTT.